This T cell receptor (beta chain) was captured in a study of blood T cell repertoires in COVID-19. Study summary: The United States, Italy and Spain supplied acute and convalescent COVID-19 samples. Sources were T cells, B-cell-depleted T cells, or PBMCs; the material itself was cDNA or gDNA.

In the authors' workflow: Reference gene primers were amplified, and this amplification served to estimate nucleated cell counts. Method: immunoSEQ multiplex PCR; TCRdb's copy keeps in-frame clones and lacks some. The V and J calls and clone size come from that table; D and trimming were worked out from the DNA. The table includes about 290,000 clones, around 89% detected once. Trimming removed 0 bases from V and 13 bases from J, with 13 bases in between. This CDR3 has 13 amino acids. Germline V lookup: CDR1 SGHAT, CDR2 FQDESV (reference sequence). The chain couples TRBV11-1 to TRBJ2-1, with D possibly being TRBD2 (6 bases). The sample was peripheral blood. This TCR was recovered from a man aged 40-49 years with acute or convalescent COVID-19. CDR3 region: CASSLAEGPIQFF. CDR3 sequence (DNA): TGTGCCAGCAGCTTAGCGGAGGGCCCCATCCAGTTCTTC.